This T cell receptor beta chain was retrieved from a study of blood T cells in healthy people across ages. Whole-study results and caveats: TCR beta diversity, measured per million T cells, fell in a roughly linear way with age. PBMCs left unsorted prevented a conclusive naive versus antigen-experienced comparison.

PCR was performed a second time for 7 to 11 cycles using a sample-barcoded 5' primer and a J-beta primer mix. A tag from a template-switch adaptor with 12 random nucleotides marked each cDNA molecule. One entry per CDR3 protein results from TCRdb running MiXCR on the 5' RACE reads. The sample has hundreds of thousands of distinct CDR3 sequences, around 49% seen once. Per sample, no less than 5 micrograms of total RNA were extracted. This clonotype came up a few times. Its antigen is currently unknown. This CDR3 has 14 residues. Germline V gene data show CDR1 as SEHNR and CDR2 as FQNEAQ (reference sequence). With 2 bases removed from V and 7 bases from J, the gap between germline ends came to 9 bases.

The sequencing sample was made of blood. This sequence joins TRBV7-9 and TRBJ1-6; no clear D gene. This sequence was found in a man aged 25 to 40 in good health. This chain's CDR3 is CASSLTDLNSPLHF. In DNA form, the CDR3 reads TGTGCCAGCAGCTTAACCGACCTCAATTCACCCCTCCACTTT.